A single sample gave rise to the 21 T cell receptor beta chains below, sequenced in a study of shared clonotypes between healthy human individuals. Positive CCR7 selection of CD45RO-negative cells yielded the naive CD8 cells, and terminally differentiated effector memory CD45RA+ cells were excluded. Sequencing used immunoSEQ multiplex PCR; TCRdb keeps in-frame clones, though not all of them. The repertoire holds around 1.9 million clones, with about 92% as singletons. Specimen: naive CD8+ T cells from PBMCs. These receptors were collected from a man aged 18-30 years in good health. Some clones in this sample may be carry-over from other donors' samples.

The chain's CDR3 is CASSFFAGEVQPQHF. CDR3 in DNA: TGTGCCAGCAGTTTTTTTGCAGGGGAGGTTCAGCCCCAGCATTTT. The chain carries TRBV28 and TRBJ1-5, with a possible D match to TRBD1 (6 bases). The length of the CDR3 is 15 residues. The germline V gene encodes CDR1 MDHEN and CDR2 SYDVKM. V lost 3 bases to trimming and J lost 6 bases, with 15 bases between them. The full variable domain, its missing parts supplied by reference TRBV28 and TRBJ1-5, is DVKVTQSSRYLVKRTGEKVFLECVQDMDHENMFWYRQDPGLGLRLIYFSYDVKMKEKGDIPEGYSVSREKKERFSLILESASTNQTSMYLCASSFFAGEVQPQHFGDGTRLSIL.

V is TRBV5-1 and J is TRBJ2-2, with D possibly being TRBD1 or TRBD2 (5 bases each). V lost 0 bases and J lost 1, with 7 bases in between. CDR1 and CDR2 from the germline V gene are SGHRS and YFSETQ. This CDR3 is built from 15 residues. The CDR3 protein is CASSLGGENTGELFF. The CDR3, as DNA: TGCGCCAGCAGCTTGGGAGGGGAGAACACCGGGGAGCTGTTTTTT.

V gene TRBV10-1 combines with J gene TRBJ2-2; 8 positions agree with TRBD2. Germline CDR1 reads WNHNN; CDR2 reads SYGVQD (reference sequence). The CDR3 sequence is 16 residues long. After removal of 5 bases from V and 4 bases from J, the junction contained 9 bases not matched to a gene. The DNA for the CDR3 is TGCGCCAGCAGTATTACTAGAGCGGGAGTCACCGGGGAGCTGTTTTTT. This codes for CASSITRAGVTGELFF.

The chain recombines TRBV29-1 with TRBJ1-1; D may be TRBD1 (5 bases). V lost 4 bases to trimming and J lost 7 bases, with 10 bases between them. This CDR3 is 11 amino acids long. In germline, CDR1 is SQVTM, CDR2 ANQGSEA. CDR3 nucleotide sequence: TGCAGCGTTGCTCGGAGGGGTGAAGCTTTCTTT. Encoded protein: CSVARRGEAFF.

The chain couples TRBV5-1 to TRBJ1-1; 7 nucleotides line up with TRBD1. The ends lost 4 bases at V and 4 bases at J; junction bases unmatched: 7. Germline lookup yields CDR1 SGHRS and CDR2 YFSETQ. The CDR3 extends over 14 amino acids. The chain's CDR3 is CASSPTGRSTEAFF. The CDR3 DNA reads TGCGCCAGCAGCCCGACAGGGAGGAGCACTGAAGCTTTCTTT.

The chain combines TRBV5-1 with TRBJ2-3; D uncertain. The germline V gene encodes CDR1 SGHRS and CDR2 YFSETQ. CDR3 length: 14 residues. Deletions cut 5 bases from V and 1 base from J, with 11 bases between. This CDR3 is CASRYEIRTDTQYF. The CDR3 bases are TGCGCCAGCAGATACGAGATACGCACAGATACGCAGTATTTT.

This clone was found once. The chain is built from TRBV28 and TRBJ1-1; D gene ambiguous. The CDR3 extends over 13 amino acids. Trimming cost V 5 bases and J 4 bases, with 11 bases left between them. Germline V lookup: CDR1 MDHEN, CDR2 SYDVKM. CDR3 sequence: CASSQGRGTEAFF. The CDR3 DNA sequence: TGTGCCAGCAGTCAAGGTCGAGGCACTGAAGCTTTCTTT.

On this clone itself: This sample includes further DNA sequences coding for the same CDR3. The rearrangement uses TRBV9 and TRBJ2-1; TRBD1 might be the D (6 bases). V was trimmed by 5 bases and J by 6 bases, leaving 12 bases between them. Germline V lookup: CDR1 SGDLS, CDR2 YYNGEE. The CDR3 length is 13 residues. The CDR3 loop is CASSGLQGNEQFF. The CDR3 DNA sequence: TGTGCCAGCAGTGGGCTACAGGGCAATGAGCAGTTCTTC.

This rearrangement joins TRBV28 to TRBJ1-4; D gene unclear. Germline-derived CDR1 and CDR2 are MDHEN and SYDVKM. Trimming stripped 6 bases from V and 8 bases from J, with 13 bases between. This CDR3 spans 13 amino acids. The CDR3 nucleotides read TGTGCCAGCAGAAGGGATCCCGGGGAAAAACTGTTTTTT. It yields the protein CASRRDPGEKLFF.

This chain links TRBV5-1 with TRBJ2-5; 9 positions match TRBD2. This CDR3 contains 17 residues. In germline, CDR1 is SGHRS, CDR2 YFSETQ. V gave up 2 bases and J gave up 4 bases; unmatched junction bases: 12. The CDR3 coding sequence is TGCGCCAGCAGCTTTAGACTAGCGGAGGGGCCCTCAGAGACCCAGTACTTC. Protein sequence: CASSFRLAEGPSETQYF.

DNA for the CDR3: TGTGCCAGCAGCTTAGGCTCAGGGACGATGAACACTGAAGCTTTCTTT. This codes for CASSLGSGTMNTEAFF. The chain uses TRBV13 and TRBJ1-1; D perhaps matches TRBD1 (5 bases). This CDR3 has 16 residues. Germline V gene data show CDR1 as PRHDT and CDR2 as FYEKMQ (reference sequence). V gave up 0 bases and J gave up 0 bases, with 11 bases separating them.

The rearrangement uses TRBV27 and TRBJ1-1; weak D call: TRBD1 (5 bases). The germline gives CDR1 MNHEY, CDR2 SMNVEV (reference sequence). Trimming stripped 4 bases from V and 9 bases from J, with 21 bases between. The CDR3 sequence is 15 residues long. The CDR3 here is CASSSLQGLGRKAFF. Here the CDR3 DNA reads TGTGCCAGCAGTTCACTGCAGGGTTTAGGTCGGAAAGCTTTCTTT.

This chain uses TRBV14 with TRBJ1-1, with 11 bases fitting TRBD1. The CDR3 sequence is 16 residues long. Germline loops: CDR1 SGHDN, CDR2 FVKESK. V lost 4 bases and J lost 7; bases outside the gene matches: 11. Written as DNA, the CDR3 is TGTGCCAGCAGCCCGCCGTCCGGGACAGGGGGGATTGAAGCTTTCTTT. It codes for CASSPPSGTGGIEAFF.

This chain uses TRBV19 with TRBJ2-1, with D possibly matching TRBD2 (5 bases). The CDR3 runs to 17 residues. Germline CDR1 is LNHDA and CDR2 is SQIVND (reference sequence). V was shortened by 3 bases and J by 4 bases, with 19 bases between the two germline ends. Here the CDR3 DNA reads TGTGCCAGTAGTATGGGTCCGGGGAGTTGGGCGTACAATGAGCAGTTCTTC. Translated, it gives CASSMGPGSWAYNEQFF.

J is TRBJ2-3 and V is TRBV28; unclear D gene. The V end lost 7 bases, the J end lost 5 bases, and 19 bases lay between the germline ends. The CDR3 sequence is 15 residues long. Germline CDR1 is MDHEN and CDR2 is SYDVKM. In DNA form, the CDR3 reads TGTGCCAGCACTCCCCTCGAACTCCAGGTAGATACGCAGTATTTT. Protein sequence: CASTPLELQVDTQYF. The variable domain in full, with the rest retrieved from reference TRBV28 and TRBJ2-3, is DVKVTQSSRYLVKRTGEKVFLECVQDMDHENMFWYRQDPGLGLRLIYFSYDVKMKEKGDIPEGYSVSREKKERFSLILESASTNQTSMYLCASTPLELQVDTQYFGPGTRLTVL.

V usage is TRBV27 and J usage is TRBJ2-1; 8 bases map to TRBD1. CDR1 MNHEY and CDR2 SMNVEV come from the germline V gene (reference sequence). Unmatched junction bases numbered 3, after V lost 8 bases and J lost 3 bases. The CDR3 sequence is 13 residues long. Written as DNA, the CDR3 is TGTGCCAGCGCGACAGGGGTCTACAATGAGCAGTTCTTC. It specifies CASATGVYNEQFF.

Details on this clone: Other DNA sequences from this sample encode an identical CDR3 as well. The chain combines TRBV5-4 with TRBJ2-7, with D perhaps matching TRBD1 (6 bases). There are 12 residues in the CDR3. Trimming took 3 bases from V and 3 from J, leaving 7 bases between them. Germline V gene data show CDR1 as SGHNT and CDR2 as YYREEE (reference sequence). Here the CDR3 reads CASSSQGYEQYF. The CDR3, as DNA: TGTGCCAGCAGCTCACAGGGCTACGAGCAGTACTTC.

This clone was found many times. The chain combines TRBV28 with TRBJ2-7; TRBD1 or TRBD2 may be the D gene (5 bases each). Germline V gene sequence: CDR1 MDHEN, CDR2 SYDVKM. The CDR3 consists of 14 residues. The ends were cut back, 8 bases at V and 3 bases at J, with 17 bases in the middle. The CDR3 loop is CASATTGTGYEQYF. The CDR3, as DNA: TGTGCCAGCGCTACCACCGGGACCGGCTACGAGCAGTACTTC.

This clone was counted between two and nine times. The sample contains more than one DNA sequence encoding this CDR3. The chain combines TRBV27 with TRBJ1-5; D is unclear. CDR1 MNHEY and CDR2 SMNVEV come from the germline V gene (reference sequence). The CDR3 has 15 residues. V lost 0 bases and J 0 bases, leaving 6 bases between the germline ends. CDR3 loop: CASSLSGYSNQPQHF. For the CDR3, the DNA is TGTGCCAGCAGTTTATCAGGTTATAGCAATCAGCCCCAGCATTTT.

The chain links TRBV10-3 to TRBJ2-7; no firm D call. Germline-derived CDR1 and CDR2 are ENHRY and SYGVKD. Trimming removed 2 bases at V and 3 bases at J, with 11 bases between. This CDR3 is 14 amino acids long. CDR3 sequence (DNA): TGTGCCATCAGTGAGAATACAGAATACTACGAGCAGTACTTC. Encoded protein: CAISENTEYYEQYF.

V is TRBV28 and J is TRBJ2-2; 7 bases line up with TRBD2. The CDR3 runs 15 residues. CDR1 MDHEN and CDR2 SYDVKM come from the germline V gene. V lost 6 bases and J lost 0; bases outside the gene matches: 4. The CDR3 here is CASSRLAPNTGELFF. The CDR3, as DNA: TGTGCCAGCAGCCGACTAGCACCGAACACCGGGGAGCTGTTTTTT.